This TCR beta chain appears in the sequencing data of a study of blood T cells in healthy people across ages. Primers used in a second PCR of roughly 6 to 11 cycles were a sample-barcoded 5' primer and a J-beta primer mix. Via MiXCR, TCRdb re-called the 5' RACE reads, giving one row per CDR3 protein. This table holds roughly 1.5 million distinct CDR3 sequences, roughly 43% found once. The sequenced material came from blood. The TCR comes from a woman aged 18-29 years in good health.

This CDR3 is CASGSGQRSSPLHF. The CDR3 nucleotides are TGTGCCAGCGGGTCGGGACAGAGGTCCTCACCCCTCCACTTT. The rearrangement joins TRBV7-8 to TRBJ1-6, with 7 bases lining up with TRBD1. This CDR3 comprises 14 residues. With 8 bases clipped from V and 10 bases from J, the junction kept 11 bases outside the gene matches. The V gene's germline CDR1 is SGHVS and CDR2 FQNEAQ.